A single sample gave rise to the 14 T cell receptor beta chains below, sequenced in a study of PD-L1 blockade in urothelial cancer. The protocol was immunoSEQ multiplex PCR, while the TCRdb copy is restricted to in-frame clones and leaves out a portion. Among approximately 110,000 clones listed, 70% to 90% were seen once. The specimen was PBMCs, collected around atezolizumab (anti-PD-L1) treatment. The receptors shown here come from a man over 45 with urothelial cancer.

This rearrangement joins TRBV27 to TRBJ2-7; 7 nucleotides match TRBD2. CDR3 length: 14 residues. With 6 bases clipped from V and 6 bases from J, the junction kept 11 bases outside the gene matches. Per germline, CDR1 MNHEY and CDR2 SMNVEV (reference sequence). Here the CDR3 DNA reads TGTGCCAGCAGGGCCGGAGGGAGGGCCACCGAGCAGTACTTC. This encodes CASRAGGRATEQYF.

V is TRBV28 and J is TRBJ1-5, with D possibly being TRBD1 (6 bases). The CDR3 length is 17 residues. Germline V gives CDR1 MDHEN, CDR2 SYDVKM. The V end lost 2 bases, the J end lost 4 bases, and 18 bases lay between the germline ends. The CDR3 DNA reads TGTGCCAGCAGTTTACGTGTCCAGGGGCTCGGGAATCAGCCCCAGCATTTT. Translation: CASSLRVQGLGNQPQHF.

This clone was counted a single time. The CDR3 coding sequence is TGTGCCAGCAGTTTATCGTCAGGCGATTACGAGCAGTACTTC. This gives the protein CASSLSSGDYEQYF. The J gene is TRBJ2-7, the V gene TRBV27, with no clear D. The CDR3 runs to 14 residues. The germline gives CDR1 MNHEY, CDR2 SMNVEV (reference sequence). The V end was cut by 0 bases, the J end by 4 bases, with 10 bases between.

V is TRBV11-1 and J is TRBJ2-1, with 14 positions matching TRBD2. The CDR3 contains 17 residues. Trimming at V came to 5 bases and at J to 7 bases, leaving 10 bases not matched to a gene. Germline V CDR1 and CDR2: SGHAT, FQDESV (reference sequence). CDR3 nucleotide sequence: TGTGCCAGCAGCAGAAATAAGGGACTAGCGGGAGTAAATGAGCAGTTCTTC. Protein sequence: CASSRNKGLAGVNEQFF.

The gene calls are TRBV5-6 and TRBJ2-1, with 8 nucleotides matching TRBD1. Trimming removed 1 base from V and 7 bases from J; junction bases left unmatched: 7. Germline CDR1 reads SGHDT; CDR2 reads YYEEEE. The CDR3 consists of 15 residues. CDR3 region: CASSLYRGKQNEQFF. The CDR3 DNA follows: TGTGCCAGCAGCTTGTACAGGGGGAAGCAGAATGAGCAGTTCTTC.

The V and J genes are TRBV5-6 and TRBJ1-4; 10 bases align to TRBD1. V lost 3 bases to trimming and J lost 8 bases; unmatched junction nucleotides: 7. Germline CDR1 and CDR2: SGHDT and YYEEEE. The CDR3 is 15 amino acids. The CDR3 sequence is CASSSWTGGREKLFF. The CDR3 DNA follows: TGTGCCAGCAGCTCGTGGACAGGGGGTAGGGAAAAACTGTTTTTT.

J is TRBJ2-1 and V is TRBV5-1; 9 nucleotides agree with TRBD2. CDR1 is SGHRS and CDR2 is YFSETQ in the germline V gene. The V segment lost 0 bases and the J segment 9 bases; nucleotides outside the gene matches: 7. The CDR3 is made up of 15 amino acids. The CDR3 region is CASSLVTSGRGEQFF. The CDR3 DNA reads as TGCGCCAGCAGCTTGGTGACTAGCGGAAGGGGTGAGCAGTTCTTC.

The chain employs TRBV2 and TRBJ1-2, with a possible D match to TRBD1 (5 bases). V shed 2 bases and J shed 0 bases, with 13 bases lying between them. This CDR3 spans 16 amino acids. The V gene's germline CDR1 is SNHLY and CDR2 FYNNEI. The CDR3 bases are TGTGCCAGCAGTGAATCACAGGAGCGAGCTAACTATGGCTACACCTTC. Translated: CASSESQERANYGYTF.

This clone was counted once. The chain is built from TRBV15 and TRBJ1-1; D ambiguous. CDR3 size: 13 residues. V shed 4 bases and J shed 6 bases, with 12 bases lying between them. From germline, CDR1 is LNHNV and CDR2 YYDKDF (reference sequence). This CDR3 reads CATSTKRGSEAFF. The DNA of the CDR3 is TGTGCCACCAGCACAAAGAGAGGTTCTGAAGCTTTCTTT.

The rearrangement joins TRBV28 to TRBJ1-1; D possibly corresponds to TRBD1 (6 bases). Germline CDR1 reads MDHEN; CDR2 reads SYDVKM. This CDR3 region has 15 residues. Trimming took 2 bases from V and 4 from J, leaving 14 bases between them. CDR3 protein: CASSLGQGSGTEAFF. DNA for the CDR3: TGTGCCAGCAGTTTAGGGCAGGGGTCCGGCACTGAAGCTTTCTTT.

The chain couples TRBV19 to TRBJ2-1; 15 positions match TRBD2. The CDR3 length is 17 residues. Germline trimming cut 4 bases from V and 7 bases from J; bases unmatched to any gene: 8. CDR1 is LNHDA, CDR2 SQIVND, per germline (reference sequence). The CDR3 DNA sequence: TGTGCCAGTAGTACCTGGACTAGCGGGAGGGCCAAAAATGAGCAGTTCTTC. This translates into CASSTWTSGRAKNEQFF.

The gene calls are TRBV9 and TRBJ2-7; TRBD1 agrees at 9 bases. Germline V gene data show CDR1 as SGDLS and CDR2 as YYNGEE. This CDR3 comprises 16 residues. J was trimmed by 2 bases and V by 0 bases; bases with no gene match: 6. The CDR3 bases are TGTGCCAGCAGCGTAGGAGGGACAGGGTACGCCTACGAGCAGTACTTC. It specifies CASSVGGTGYAYEQYF.

The chain joins TRBV9 to TRBJ1-1; 9 bases match TRBD1. CDR3 length: 17 amino acids. After removal of 4 bases from V and 6 bases from J, the junction contained 16 bases not matched to a gene. Germline CDR1 SGDLS, CDR2 YYNGEE. The CDR3 DNA reads TGTGCCAGCAGCCCCCGGGACAGGGTACCCCAAAGCCCTGAAGCTTTCTTT. Protein product: CASSPRDRVPQSPEAFF.

The chain combines TRBV6-4 with TRBJ2-6; tentatively, D is TRBD1 (6 bases). This CDR3 contains 15 residues. The germline V and J ends were trimmed by 6 bases and 1 base, with 10 bases remaining between them. Germline CDR1 is MRHNA and CDR2 is SNTAGT. Written as DNA, the CDR3 is TGTGCCAGCAGCCAAGGGGGTTCTGGGGCCAACGTCCTGACTTTC. This encodes CASSQGGSGANVLTF.